This is a list of T cell receptor beta chains from one sample in a study of graft-versus-host responses after intestinal transplantation. Assay: immunoSEQ multiplex PCR; the TCRdb copy retains only in-frame clones and omits some. The table has 90,000 to 130,000 clones, over 85% seen once. What these receptors recognize is not known. Here the sequenced sample was unstimulated CD8+ T cells sorted from spleen or lymph node cells, taken before intestinal transplant. These receptors all come from a human donor who received an intestinal transplant. CDR3s include the opening cysteine and the closing phenylalanine or tryptophan. The D gene is left open where the match is weak. A clone size is listed for some rows: how often the clone was seen (once, few, many), or a class if it is expanded.

clone size,D gene,V gene,J gene,CDR3 DNA,CDR3 protein
.,TRBD2,TRBV5-4,TRBJ2-1,TGTGCCAGCAGCGTAGGGACTACCCACGGTGAGCAGTTCTTC,CASSVGTTHGEQFF
.,.,TRBV27,TRBJ1-1,TGTGCCAGCAGCCCTTCCCTGAACACTGAAGCTTTCTTT,CASSPSLNTEAFF
once,.,TRBV5-4,TRBJ2-7,TGTGCCAGCAGCTTGGTAGGAGTCGAGCAGTACTTC,CASSLVGVEQYF
.,.,TRBV9,TRBJ2-1,TGTGCCAGCAGCGTAGGAGGAGCGGATCAGAGGGATGAGCAGTTCTTC,CASSVGGADQRDEQFF
.,TRBD1,TRBV5-1,TRBJ1-2,TGCGCCAGCAGCTTGGGACTGGACAGGGACTATGGCTACACCTTC,CASSLGLDRDYGYTF
once,TRBD2,TRBV4-1,TRBJ2-7,TGCGCCAGCAGCCAAGCGGAGACTAGCGAAACCTACGAGCAGTACTTC,CASSQAETSETYEQYF
.,.,TRBV27,TRBJ2-7,TGTGCCAGCAAAGACCGATTACCCTACGAGCAGTACTTC,CASKDRLPYEQYF
.,.,TRBV13,TRBJ2-1,TGTGCCAGCACCTCGAGGGGGGGGTACAATGAGCAGTTCTTC,CASTSRGGYNEQFF
.,.,TRBV7-6,TRBJ2-5,TGTGCCAGCAGCTTAGATGGGGGGCAGCGCCAAGAGACCCAGTACTTC,CASSLDGGQRQETQYF
once,.,TRBV7-9,TRBJ2-7,TGTGCCAGCAGCTTAGCCCAGGGCTTCTACGAGCAGTACTTC,CASSLAQGFYEQYF
.,TRBD2,TRBV15,TRBJ2-3,TGTGCCACCAGCAGAATACCGCCGGGACTAGGTACAGATACGCAGTATTTT,CATSRIPPGLGTDTQYF
.,.,TRBV19,TRBJ2-7,TGTGCCAGTGGCGGGCTCTACGAGCAGTACTTC,CASGGLYEQYF
.,TRBD1,TRBV9,TRBJ2-6,TGTGCCAGCAGCGTAGACCCAGGGGGCGTATCCGGGGCCAACGTCCTGACTTTC,CASSVDPGGVSGANVLTF
.,.,TRBV7-8,TRBJ1-1,TGTGCCAGCAGCGCCCGGCGGGGCGACGGCACTGAAGCTTTCTTT,CASSARRGDGTEAFF
.,.,TRBV4-2,TRBJ1-5,TGTGCCAGCAGCCAAGGCAATCAGCCCCAGCATTTT,CASSQGNQPQHF
.,.,TRBV28,TRBJ2-5,TGTGCCAGCAGTTTATCCCGGGACCGGGTGGAGACCCAGTACTTC,CASSLSRDRVETQYF
once,TRBD2,TRBV7-2,TRBJ2-1,TGTGCCAGCAGCGCGACTAGCGGGCCTGGGGATGAGCAGTTCTTC,CASSATSGPGDEQFF
.,TRBD1,TRBV25-1,TRBJ2-1,TGTGCCAGCAGTGAACTTACAGGGGGTGAGCAGTTCTTC,CASSELTGGEQFF
.,.,TRBV5-1,TRBJ2-2,TGCGCCAGCAGCTTGTACGGTGGTGGGGAGCTGTTTTTT,CASSLYGGGELFF
.,.,TRBV5-1,TRBJ2-1,TGCGCCAGCAGCTTTGCTGCGTACTCCTACAATGAGCAGTTCTTC,CASSFAAYSYNEQFF
.,.,TRBV4-1,TRBJ2-7,TGCGCCAGCAGCCAAGATTATGCCCAGCGGGTCTCCTACGAGCAGTACTTC,CASSQDYAQRVSYEQYF
.,.,TRBV29-1,TRBJ2-5,TGCAGCGTTGCCGGGGCTTGGGGCCAAGAGACCCAGTACTTC,CSVAGAWGQETQYF
.,.,TRBV5-4,TRBJ2-1,TGTGCCAGCAGCGATCTAGCTAATGAGCAGTTCTTC,CASSDLANEQFF
.,.,TRBV11-2,TRBJ1-5,TGTGCCAGCAGTCGTAGTGGGTCTCAGCCCCAGCATTTT,CASSRSGSQPQHF
.,.,TRBV7-2,TRBJ2-7,TGTGCCAGCAGTTACCCCCTGGAAAGGGTCTCCTACGAGCAGTACTTC,CASSYPLERVSYEQYF
.,.,TRBV6-6,TRBJ2-7,TGTGCCAGCAGCGACGGAGGGTTCTACGAGCAGTACTTC,CASSDGGFYEQYF
.,TRBD2,TRBV14,TRBJ2-2,TGTGCCAGCAGCCCGCTAGCGGTAGCGAAGACCGGGGAGCTGTTTTTT,CASSPLAVAKTGELFF
.,.,TRBV28,TRBJ2-5,TGTGCCAGCAGTTCCCCTTCCAGGGTCCGGGGGACCCAGTACTTC,CASSSPSRVRGTQYF
few,.,TRBV5-8,TRBJ2-7,TGTGCCAGCAGCCCGTTCTACGAGCAGTACTTC,CASSPFYEQYF
.,TRBD1,TRBV29-1,TRBJ1-5,TGCAGCTTGGGGACAGGGGACGAGTTTCGGAATCAGCCCCAGCATTTT,CSLGTGDEFRNQPQHF
.,TRBD2,TRBV9,TRBJ2-3,TGTGCCAGCAGCGAGTGGGGGACTAGCGGCACAGATACGCAGTATTTT,CASSEWGTSGTDTQYF
.,.,TRBV10-2,TRBJ2-3,TGCGCCAGCAGTGACCTAAGTAGAGGAGATACGCAGTATTTT,CASSDLSRGDTQYF
.,.,TRBV30,TRBJ2-1,TGTGCCTTAAAGGGGGGCGAGCAGTTCTTC,CALKGGEQFF
.,TRBD2,TRBV7-6,TRBJ2-1,TGTGCCAGCACCTCCGGACTAGCAGTCAATGAGCAGTTCTTC,CASTSGLAVNEQFF
.,.,TRBV19,TRBJ2-5,TGTGCCAGTAGTATAGGGGTGGGACTGAGGCGGGGTGAGACCCAGTACTTC,CASSIGVGLRRGETQYF
.,.,TRBV6-5,TRBJ1-1,TGTGCCAGCAGTCGCCGGGACCGGGACTTAGCTTTCTTT,CASSRRDRDLAFF
.,.,TRBV11-3,TRBJ2-3,TGTGCCAGCAGCTCGTACCAAGGGGGTTTGATGGATACGCAGTATTTT,CASSSYQGGLMDTQYF
.,.,TRBV7-9,TRBJ2-7,TGTGCCAGCAGCTACTCCCCCCTCGAGCAGTACTTC,CASSYSPLEQYF
.,TRBD1,TRBV4-1,TRBJ2-2,TGCGCCAGCAGCCAAATCACGGACAGGTCGAACACCGGGGAGCTGTTTTTT,CASSQITDRSNTGELFF
.,.,TRBV5-5,TRBJ1-1,TGTGCCAGCAGCCCAAAAGGACAGACGAACACTGAAGCTTTCTTT,CASSPKGQTNTEAFF
.,TRBD2,TRBV7-9,TRBJ2-3,TGTGCCAGCAGCACGGGACTAGCGGATACGCAGTATTTT,CASSTGLADTQYF
.,.,TRBV7-9,TRBJ2-7,TGTGCCAGCGCGGACTCCTACGAGCAGTACTTC,CASADSYEQYF
.,.,TRBV5-4,TRBJ2-2,TGTGCCAGCAGCTTGGGAGGCACCGGGGAGCTGTTTTTT,CASSLGGTGELFF
.,.,TRBV9,TRBJ2-2,TGTGCCAGCGGGTTCTCCGGGGAGCTGTTTTTT,CASGFSGELFF
.,.,TRBV5-4,TRBJ1-1,TGTGCCAGCAGCCCCCCCGGGTACACTGAAGCTTTCTTT,CASSPPGYTEAFF
.,.,TRBV10-1,TRBJ2-1,TGCGCCAGCAGTGATTTGGTGTTAGGTGAGCAGTTCTTC,CASSDLVLGEQFF